These 2 T cell receptor beta chains were all obtained from the same sample, sequenced in a study of shared clonotypes between healthy human individuals. The assay was immunoSEQ multiplex PCR, and TCRdb's table has in-frame clones only and misses some. The repertoire includes almost 750,000 clones, 72% of them detected once, and about 1.7% sits in the top ten. Sequenced input: memory CD4+ T cells sorted from blood. Subset described: CD45RA-negative fraction. These TCRs come from a woman aged 25 to 39 in good health.

This chain uses TRBV16 with TRBJ2-3; D not resolved. V dropped 0 bases and J dropped 2 bases, with 6 bases sitting between them. This CDR3 is 14 amino acids long. In germline, CDR1 is KGHSY, CDR2 FQNENV. The DNA of the CDR3 is TGTGCCAGCAGCCAATCTACCCACACAGATACGCAGTATTTT. This translates into CASSQSTHTDTQYF.

The chain is built from TRBV7-9 and TRBJ1-2; a possible D gene is TRBD1 (5 bases). In germline, CDR1 is SEHNR, CDR2 FQNEAQ (reference sequence). The CDR3 is 15 amino acids. V was cut by 1 base and J by 4 bases, with 13 bases left in between. CDR3 nucleotides: TGTGCCAGCAGCTTAGAGGTTTGGGGCTTCTATGGCTACACCTTC. This translates into CASSLEVWGFYGYTF.